A single T cell receptor (beta chain) is shown here with its context. This record belongs to a study of T-cell reconstitution after alpha-beta-depleted transplantation in children. Preparation of the TCRbeta library was carried out with unique molecular identifiers. TCRdb fed the PCR reads into MiXCR, producing one record per CDR3 protein. Of 95,000 to 120,000 distinct CDR3 sequences listed, around 6.4% were seen once; the top ten hold roughly 25%. This CDR3 region has 13 residues. Germline CDR1 reads DFQATT; CDR2 reads SNEGSKA (reference sequence). The ends were cut back, 6 bases at V and 0 bases at J, with 9 bases in the middle.

This rearrangement joins TRBV20-1 to TRBJ2-4; D not certain. This clonotype originated in a male patient between 2 and 9 years old who had a stem cell transplant for acute lymphoblastic leukemia, so the T cells may come from the graft donor. The sample was PBMCs, mostly from graft donor cells, taken 360 days after TCRalphabeta/CD19-depleted stem cell transplant. The CDR3 sequence: CSAFGPAKNIQYF. The CDR3 DNA follows: TGCAGTGCCTTTGGGCCAGCCAAAAACATTCAGTACTTC.